A single sample is the source of the 21 T cell receptor beta chains below, sequenced in a study of response to subunit inactivated influenza vaccine. TCRdb re-derived calls from the RT-PCR reads in MiXCR, one entry per CDR3 protein. Among around 160,000 distinct CDR3 sequences listed, approximately 11% were seen once. This specimen was non-naive T cells sorted from PBMCs, taken 45 days after vaccination. These receptors were collected from a man aged 45-60 years who received an inactivated influenza vaccine.

This clonotype has a count of ten or more. V usage is TRBV6-5 and J usage is TRBJ2-1; 8 nucleotides agree with TRBD2. This CDR3 is 18 amino acids long. V trimming: 0 bases; J trimming: 1 base; junction bases outside the gene matches: 8. Germline V gene sequence: CDR1 MNHEY, CDR2 SVGAGI. CDR3 sequence (DNA): TGTGCCAGCAGTTACTCCGTGGTTTCGGGAGGGTCCTACAATGAGCAGTTCTTC. Amino acid sequence: CASSYSVVSGGSYNEQFF.

The CDR3 is CASSIDLQTLAKNIQYF. CDR3 in DNA: TGTGCCAGTAGTATAGATCTACAGACTCTAGCCAAAAACATTCAGTACTTC. V usage is TRBV19 and J usage is TRBJ2-4; the D is unclear. Germline V gene data show CDR1 as LNHDA and CDR2 as SQIVND (reference sequence). The V end was cut by 0 bases, the J end by 0 bases, with 12 bases between. The CDR3 consists of 17 residues.

This clonotype was observed a few times. This chain links TRBV11-2 with TRBJ2-4; tentatively, D is TRBD2 (5 bases). Germline V lookup: CDR1 SGHAT, CDR2 FQNNGV. V was trimmed by 5 bases and J by 8 bases, leaving 13 bases between them. The CDR3 has 13 amino acids. The CDR3 bases are TGTGCCAGCAGCATTAGAGGAGGCGACATTCAGTACTTC. Translated: CASSIRGGDIQYF.

The chain has TRBV15 and TRBJ2-6, with 11 bases fitting TRBD1. CDR3 size: 19 residues. Per the germline V gene, CDR1 is LNHNV and CDR2 is YYDKDF (reference sequence). The V gene end was trimmed by 0 bases and the J gene end by 2 bases; junction bases not matched to a gene: 6. CDR3 in amino acids: CATSRDLRTGGTGANVLTF. The DNA of the CDR3 is TGTGCCACCAGCAGAGATCTAAGGACAGGGGGCACTGGGGCCAACGTCCTGACTTTC. Using reference TRBV15 and TRBJ2-6 for the parts outside the CDR3, the full variable domain is DAMVIQNPRYQVTQFGKPVTLSCSQTLNHNVMYWYQQKSSQAPKLLFHYYDKDFNNEADTPDNFQSRRPNTSFCFLDIRSPGLGDTAMYLCATSRDLRTGGTGANVLTFGAGSRLTVL.

The J gene is TRBJ2-3, the V gene TRBV7-9, with D hard to call. V lost 1 base to trimming and J lost 3 bases, with 11 bases between them. This CDR3 is 15 amino acids long. Germline V gene lookup returns CDR1 SEHNR and CDR2 FQNEAQ (reference sequence). CDR3 sequence (DNA): TGTGCCAGCAGCTTAGGGAGAACGGGTACAGATACGCAGTATTTT. Protein product: CASSLGRTGTDTQYF.

The chain joins TRBV14 to TRBJ1-1, with D perhaps matching TRBD1 (6 bases). CDR1 and CDR2 from the germline V gene are SGHDN and FVKESK. V was trimmed by 0 bases and J by 6 bases, leaving 14 bases between them. This CDR3 is built from 15 residues. CDR3 nucleotide sequence: TGTGCCAGCAGCCAAGATACAGGGCGCTCTTCTGAAGCTTTCTTT. Protein product: CASSQDTGRSSEAFF.

This clonotype is a singleton in its sample. A read error may account for a junction end that differs from germline. This rearrangement joins TRBV7-9 to TRBJ2-3; no definite D call. Germline V gene lookup returns CDR1 SEHNR and CDR2 FQNEAQ (reference sequence). CDR3 length: 11 amino acids. As DNA, the CDR3 is TGTGCCAGGAGCTTTAAGGATACGCAGTATTTT. Protein: CARSFKDTQYF.

The table lists this clonotype with a few counts. The chain has TRBV12-3 or TRBV12-4 and TRBJ1-1; 8 bases are shared with TRBD1. The V segment lost 7 bases and the J segment 3 bases; nucleotides outside the gene matches: 7. CDR3 length equals 14 residues. CDR3 bases: TGTGCCAGCACTCGACAGGGGAGAGACACTGAAGCTTTCTTT. This translates into CASTRQGRDTEAFF.

There are many counts of this clonotype. The chain has TRBV29-1 and TRBJ1-1, with TRBD1 as a possible D gene (5 bases). CDR1 SQVTM and CDR2 ANQGSEA come from the germline V gene. The CDR3 is 13 residues long. V lost 2 bases, J lost 4 bases, and 11 bases lay in between. DNA of the CDR3: TGCAGCGTTGAATATGGGGGGGTCACTGAAGCTTTCTTT. This gives the protein CSVEYGGVTEAFF.

This clonotype was seen many times. This chain links TRBV15 with TRBJ2-5, with unresolved D. CDR1 is LNHNV, CDR2 YYDKDF, per germline (reference sequence). The CDR3 totals 12 residues. Trimming took 0 bases from V and 4 from J, leaving 3 bases between them. The CDR3 loop reads CATSRDRETQYF. As DNA, the CDR3 is TGTGCCACCAGCAGAGATCGAGAGACCCAGTACTTC.

The chain carries TRBV9 and TRBJ1-6; 9 bases are shared with TRBD1. CDR1 is SGDLS, CDR2 YYNGEE, per germline. The CDR3 runs 15 residues. After removal of 3 bases from V and 8 bases from J, the junction contained 6 bases not matched to a gene. The CDR3 bases are TGTGCCAGCAGCGCAACACAGGGGGCGCATTCACCCCTCCACTTT. It translates to CASSATQGAHSPLHF.

This clonotype was recorded a few times. The chain employs TRBV5-1 and TRBJ1-6, with D unclear. Germline-derived CDR1 and CDR2 are SGHRS and YFSETQ. This CDR3 region has 16 residues. V lost 2 bases and J lost 0, with 9 bases in between. Written as DNA, the CDR3 is TGCGCCAGCAGCTTTGTGGAGAGCTCCTATAATTCACCCCTCCACTTT. Translated, it gives CASSFVESSYNSPLHF.

The sample holds a few counts of this clonotype. The V and J genes are TRBV7-9 and TRBJ2-5; the match to TRBD1 covers 9 bases. Per germline, CDR1 SEHNR and CDR2 FQNEAQ (reference sequence). Germline trimming cut 5 bases from V and 0 bases from J; bases unmatched to any gene: 7. The CDR3 sequence is 16 residues long. CDR3 sequence: CASSQGQGIYQETQYF. For the CDR3, the DNA is TGTGCCAGCAGCCAGGGACAGGGAATTTACCAAGAGACCCAGTACTTC.

The chain employs TRBV6-5 and TRBJ2-7; 13 nucleotides agree with TRBD2. Germline V gives CDR1 MNHEY, CDR2 SVGAGI. V lost 4 bases, J lost 6 bases, and 6 bases stayed unmatched. The CDR3 consists of 15 residues. Here the CDR3 DNA reads TGTGCCAGCAGTTTAACTAGCGGGAGGGACTCCGAGCAGTACTTC. Amino acids: CASSLTSGRDSEQYF.

The J gene is TRBJ1-6, the V gene TRBV12-2; the table assigns TRBD1, which was not confirmed against the DNA. TRBV12-2 is termed a pseudogene. The CDR3 runs to 15 residues. CDR3 sequence reads: CASRLHRDVDSPLHF. CDR3 DNA: TGTGCAAGTCGCTTACACCGGGACGTCGATTCACCCCTCCACTTT.

This clonotype was seen many times. The rearrangement uses TRBV20-1 and TRBJ2-3, with D possibly matching TRBD2 (5 bases). CDR3 length: 15 residues. V was clipped by 3 bases and J by 0 bases, with 13 bases between them. Germline V gene lookup returns CDR1 DFQATT and CDR2 SNEGSKA (reference sequence). Here the CDR3 reads CSASSLAESTDTQYF. The CDR3 DNA reads TGCAGTGCTAGTTCGCTAGCAGAGAGCACAGATACGCAGTATTTT.

The chain combines TRBV7-2 with TRBJ2-4, with 7 bases identical to TRBD2. CDR3 length: 15 residues. The V and J ends lost 4 bases and 6 bases, in that order; junction bases with no gene match: 9. Germline lookup yields CDR1 SGHTA and CDR2 FQGNSA. The DNA of the CDR3 is TGTGCCAGCAGCTCCGGGGCGGGAGTGTCAAACATTCAGTACTTC. Its protein product is CASSSGAGVSNIQYF.

The sample holds many counts of this clonotype. The chain couples TRBV29-1 to TRBJ1-1, with a tentative D call TRBD1 (5 bases). CDR1 is SQVTM, CDR2 ANQGSEA, per germline. The CDR3 covers 14 residues. Trimming removed 4 bases at V and 1 base at J, with 13 bases between. This chain's CDR3 is CSVGPRGGNTEAFF. CDR3 sequence (DNA): TGCAGCGTTGGCCCCCGTGGGGGGAACACTGAAGCTTTCTTT.

This clonotype was seen ten or more times. This chain connects TRBV30 to TRBJ1-1; no firm D call. The CDR3 spans 13 residues. Germline CDR1 GTSNPN, CDR2 SVGIG (reference sequence). V was clipped by 4 bases and J by 1 base, with 10 bases between them. The CDR3 DNA reads TGTGCCTGGAAGTTGACCACGAACACTGAAGCTTTCTTT. The encoded protein is CAWKLTTNTEAFF.

Many counts were recorded for this clonotype. At one end, the junction sequence differs from germline, possibly due to a read error. The chain couples TRBV7-7 to TRBJ2-7, with 7 positions matching TRBD1. Germline V gene sequence: CDR1 SSHAT, CDR2 FNYEAQ (reference sequence). The CDR3 length is 13 residues. In nucleotides, the CDR3 is TGTGCTAGCAGCCCGACAGGGAGCGGCGAGCAGTACTTC. Protein sequence: CASSPTGSGEQYF.

The chain employs TRBV19 and TRBJ2-1, with D uncertain. This CDR3 has 13 residues. The germline CDR1 and CDR2 sequences are LNHDA and SQIVND (reference sequence). Trimming removed 3 bases from V and 8 bases from J, with 11 bases in between. For the CDR3, the DNA is TGTGCCAGTAGTATCGAGCGTCGGCATGAGCAGTTCTTC. Protein: CASSIERRHEQFF.